Listed below are T cell receptor beta chains from one sample, sequenced in a study of human T cells and chemical hapten exposure. TCRdb reanalysed the RACE reads using MiXCR and keeps one entry per CDR3 protein. Here the sample spans just under 60,000 distinct CDR3 sequences, 9.5% to 15% being singletons. The material sequenced was whole blood, taken in connection with sensitization to the hapten diphenylcyclopropenone (DPC). All receptors derive from a man aged 25-45 years with alopecia areata. Some clones in this sample may be carry-over from other donors' samples. The CDR3 runs from the conserved cysteine through the conserved F or W. D genes are given only for firm matches. The size of a clone is reported for some rows only, either as once, few or many, or as a class for expanded clones.

clone_size: .; v_call: TRBV7-3; d_call: TRBD1; j_call: TRBJ2-6; cdr3_nt: TGTGCCAGCAGCCCCGAGACAGGGGGCAGTGGGGCCAACGTCCTGACTTTC; cdr3_aa: CASSPETGGSGANVLTF
clone_size: many; v_call: TRBV7-2; d_call: .; j_call: TRBJ1-4; cdr3_nt: TGTGCCAGCAGCTTAGCTGGTAGCCTGGGGGAAAAACTGTTTTTT; cdr3_aa: CASSLAGSLGEKLFF
clone_size: few; v_call: TRBV6-5; d_call: TRBD1; j_call: TRBJ2-7; cdr3_nt: TGTGCCAGCAGTTACTCCGACAGGGGTTACGAGCAGTACTTC; cdr3_aa: CASSYSDRGYEQYF
clone_size: .; v_call: TRBV6-6; d_call: TRBD1; j_call: TRBJ1-3; cdr3_nt: TGTGCCAGCAGCCGCCAGGGGGCTGGAAACACCATATATTTT; cdr3_aa: CASSRQGAGNTIYF
clone_size: few; v_call: TRBV24-1; d_call: .; j_call: TRBJ2-1; cdr3_nt: TGTGTCACCAGTGATCTCCCCGGTGAGCAGTTCTTC; cdr3_aa: CVTSDLPGEQFF
clone_size: .; v_call: TRBV30; d_call: .; j_call: TRBJ1-5; cdr3_nt: TGTGCCTGGGGAGGCGTACAGAGCAATCAGCCCCAGCATTTT; cdr3_aa: CAWGGVQSNQPQHF
clone_size: once; v_call: TRBV6-2/TRBV6-3; d_call: .; j_call: TRBJ1-1; cdr3_nt: TGTGTCAGCAGCCGCCTGGAGAACACTGAAGCTTTCTTT; cdr3_aa: CVSSRLENTEAFF
clone_size: .; v_call: TRBV28; d_call: TRBD1; j_call: TRBJ2-7; cdr3_nt: TGTGGGGTTACAGGGGCCTACGAGCAGTACTTC; cdr3_aa: CGVTGAYEQYF
clone_size: .; v_call: TRBV7-9; d_call: TRBD1; j_call: TRBJ1-3; cdr3_nt: TGTGCCAGCAGCTTGTATGGGACAGTCTCTGGAAACACCATATATTTT; cdr3_aa: CASSLYGTVSGNTIYF
clone_size: .; v_call: TRBV9; d_call: TRBD2; j_call: TRBJ2-1; cdr3_nt: TGTGCCAGCAGCGTTAGCGGGGACTCCTACAATGAGCAGTTCTTC; cdr3_aa: CASSVSGDSYNEQFF
clone_size: many; v_call: TRBV12-3/TRBV12-4; d_call: .; j_call: TRBJ1-1; cdr3_nt: TGTGCCAGCGCCCCCCCCCGGGGTCTGAGGTTGATGAACACTGAAGCTTTCTTT; cdr3_aa: CASAPPRGLRLMNTEAFF
clone_size: few; v_call: TRBV5-1; d_call: .; j_call: TRBJ1-3; cdr3_nt: TGCGCCAGCAGCCTACGGGGTGGCGACAGAACAACTGGAAACACCATATATTTT; cdr3_aa: CASSLRGGDRTTGNTIYF
clone_size: once; v_call: TRBV5-1; d_call: .; j_call: TRBJ2-7; cdr3_nt: TGCGCCAGCAGCTTGGCCTCACAGGGTTTATCTGGCGAGCAGTACTTC; cdr3_aa: CASSLASQGLSGEQYF
clone_size: few; v_call: TRBV5-6; d_call: TRBD1; j_call: TRBJ2-4; cdr3_nt: TGTGCCAGCAGCTTGGCCTTAGGACAGGGGGACAAAAACATTCAGTACTTC; cdr3_aa: CASSLALGQGDKNIQYF
clone_size: .; v_call: TRBV15; d_call: .; j_call: TRBJ2-7; cdr3_nt: TGTGCCAGCGCCAATGGGGGGCTCTCGCTCGAGCAGTACTTC; cdr3_aa: CASANGGLSLEQYF
clone_size: many; v_call: TRBV12-5; d_call: TRBD1; j_call: TRBJ1-1; cdr3_nt: TGTGCTAGTGGTTTGGTACTCCAGGGGGGAAACACTGAAGCTTTCTTT; cdr3_aa: CASGLVLQGGNTEAFF
clone_size: few; v_call: TRBV6-5; d_call: .; j_call: TRBJ2-3; cdr3_nt: TGTGCCAGCAGTTACTCGACCAGCACTAGCACAGATACGCAGTATTTT; cdr3_aa: CASSYSTSTSTDTQYF
clone_size: many; v_call: TRBV6-2/TRBV6-3; d_call: .; j_call: TRBJ2-7; cdr3_nt: TGTGCCAGCAGTCCTGGCTCAGAAAGTCGGGAGCAGTACTTC; cdr3_aa: CASSPGSESREQYF
clone_size: .; v_call: TRBV28; d_call: .; j_call: TRBJ1-1; cdr3_nt: TGTGCCAGCAGTCCCAGGTACACTGAAGCTTTCTTT; cdr3_aa: CASSPRYTEAFF
clone_size: .; v_call: TRBV14; d_call: .; j_call: TRBJ1-1; cdr3_nt: TGTGCCAGCAGCCAAGCTCAGGGGTCGAAAGCTTTCTTT; cdr3_aa: CASSQAQGSKAFF
clone_size: many; v_call: TRBV7-9; d_call: .; j_call: TRBJ2-1; cdr3_nt: TGTGCCAGCAGCTTAAGTACTTTGGGCCAGGACCACAATGAGCAGTTCTTC; cdr3_aa: CASSLSTLGQDHNEQFF
clone_size: few; v_call: TRBV27; d_call: .; j_call: TRBJ2-2; cdr3_nt: TGTGCCAGCACCCTTACCAGGGCGAGGACCGGGGAGCTGTTTTTT; cdr3_aa: CASTLTRARTGELFF
clone_size: .; v_call: TRBV4-2; d_call: TRBD2; j_call: TRBJ2-5; cdr3_nt: TGTGCCAGCAGCCAAGATCCCCCCTTCCTCCGGGACTACCTACAAGAGACCCAGTACTTC; cdr3_aa: CASSQDPPFLRDYLQETQYF
clone_size: .; v_call: TRBV4-3; d_call: TRBD1; j_call: TRBJ2-3; cdr3_nt: TGCGCCAGCAGCCAAGAACGAGGGGGCTTGGGCACAGATACGCAGTATTTT; cdr3_aa: CASSQERGGLGTDTQYF
clone_size: .; v_call: TRBV5-5; d_call: .; j_call: TRBJ1-4; cdr3_nt: TGTGCCAGCAGCTTGGGGGTAAATGAAAAACTGTTTTTT; cdr3_aa: CASSLGVNEKLFF
clone_size: .; v_call: TRBV28; d_call: TRBD1; j_call: TRBJ2-7; cdr3_nt: TGTGCCAGCAGGTCGACAGGGGGCTACGAGCAGTACTTC; cdr3_aa: CASRSTGGYEQYF
clone_size: many; v_call: TRBV2; d_call: .; j_call: TRBJ2-3; cdr3_nt: TGTGCCCCAAGCGCACAGGGTCAGGAGAACCAGTATTTT; cdr3_aa: CAPSAQGQENQYF
clone_size: many; v_call: TRBV15; d_call: .; j_call: TRBJ1-1; cdr3_nt: TGTGCCACCAGCAGAGATCTCAAGACAGTGAACACTGAAGCTTTCTTT; cdr3_aa: CATSRDLKTVNTEAFF
clone_size: once; v_call: TRBV28; d_call: .; j_call: TRBJ1-1; cdr3_nt: TGTACCAGCAGAGAAATTGGGACTGAAGCTTTCTTT; cdr3_aa: CTSREIGTEAFF
clone_size: .; v_call: TRBV6-5; d_call: .; j_call: TRBJ2-5; cdr3_nt: TGTGCCAGCAGTTACTCGGAGGGATCGGAGACCCAGTACTTC; cdr3_aa: CASSYSEGSETQYF
clone_size: .; v_call: TRBV5-1; d_call: TRBD1; j_call: TRBJ2-7; cdr3_nt: TGCGCCAGCAGCTTGTTCGGACAGGGGGTCCACGAGCAGTACTTC; cdr3_aa: CASSLFGQGVHEQYF
clone_size: .; v_call: TRBV27; d_call: .; j_call: TRBJ2-7; cdr3_nt: TGTGCCAGCAGTTTATCAGTCCCGGTGAAGGACGAGCAGTACTTC; cdr3_aa: CASSLSVPVKDEQYF
clone_size: few; v_call: TRBV29-1; d_call: .; j_call: TRBJ2-7; cdr3_nt: TGCAGCGTTGATTCGGGGAGGCGGAACGAGCAGTACTTC; cdr3_aa: CSVDSGRRNEQYF
clone_size: many; v_call: TRBV10-3; d_call: .; j_call: TRBJ1-3; cdr3_nt: TGTGCCATCAGTTCTCCTGATAGGACAGCGACTGGAAACACCATATATTTT; cdr3_aa: CAISSPDRTATGNTIYF
clone_size: many; v_call: TRBV2; d_call: .; j_call: TRBJ2-1; cdr3_nt: TGTGCCAGCAGAGACACGTCTAGCTGGGATGAGCAGTTCTTC; cdr3_aa: CASRDTSSWDEQFF
clone_size: .; v_call: TRBV29-1; d_call: .; j_call: TRBJ1-1; cdr3_nt: TGCAGCGTCAGGGCCCGGGAGAACACTGAAGCTTTCTTT; cdr3_aa: CSVRARENTEAFF
clone_size: many; v_call: TRBV20-1; d_call: .; j_call: TRBJ2-7; cdr3_nt: TGCAGTGCTGTAGGGAGTCGCCCCTACGAGCAGTACTTC; cdr3_aa: CSAVGSRPYEQYF
clone_size: many; v_call: TRBV4-3; d_call: .; j_call: TRBJ1-1; cdr3_nt: TGCGCCAGCAGCCAAGATTCGGAGGGGCGAAACACTGAAGCTTTCTTT; cdr3_aa: CASSQDSEGRNTEAFF
clone_size: many; v_call: TRBV28; d_call: .; j_call: TRBJ1-2; cdr3_nt: TGTGCCAGCAGTTTGGAGGTGGCGGGGAGCTATGGCTACACCTTC; cdr3_aa: CASSLEVAGSYGYTF
clone_size: many; v_call: TRBV29-1; d_call: .; j_call: TRBJ1-2; cdr3_nt: TGCAGCGCCGGAGAACAGAACTACTATGGCTACACCTTC; cdr3_aa: CSAGEQNYYGYTF
clone_size: .; v_call: TRBV5-1; d_call: .; j_call: TRBJ2-5; cdr3_nt: TGCGCCAGCAGCTTTGCAGGGGAAGAGACCCAGTACTTC; cdr3_aa: CASSFAGEETQYF
clone_size: few; v_call: TRBV5-8; d_call: .; j_call: TRBJ1-3; cdr3_nt: TGTTCGAGCAGCTTGGGACGGTTCTCTGGAAACACCATATATTTT; cdr3_aa: CSSSLGRFSGNTIYF
clone_size: many; v_call: TRBV5-1; d_call: .; j_call: TRBJ1-5; cdr3_nt: TGCGCCAGCAGCTTGGCCGAAAATCAGCCCCAGCATTTT; cdr3_aa: CASSLAENQPQHF
clone_size: few; v_call: TRBV9; d_call: TRBD2; j_call: TRBJ2-2; cdr3_nt: TGTGCCAGCAGCGTAATAGCGGGGGGGCACACCGGGGAGCTGTTTTTT; cdr3_aa: CASSVIAGGHTGELFF
clone_size: .; v_call: TRBV5-4; d_call: .; j_call: TRBJ2-7; cdr3_nt: TGTGCCAGCAGCTTGATGTCAGTCGGGTCCTACGAGCAGTACTTC; cdr3_aa: CASSLMSVGSYEQYF
clone_size: .; v_call: TRBV6-5; d_call: .; j_call: TRBJ1-4; cdr3_nt: TGTGCCAGCAGTTACTCGAGGCTGGGAGGGCGGAATGAAAAACTGTTTTTT; cdr3_aa: CASSYSRLGGRNEKLFF
clone_size: many; v_call: TRBV7-9; d_call: TRBD2; j_call: TRBJ2-2; cdr3_nt: TGTGCCAGCAGCTCAGGACTAAGCGGGGTTTACACCGGGGAGCTGTTTTTT; cdr3_aa: CASSSGLSGVYTGELFF
clone_size: many; v_call: TRBV27; d_call: TRBD2; j_call: TRBJ2-4; cdr3_nt: TGTGCCAGCAGCTCCGCAGAGGGGACTACCAAAAACATTCAGTACTTC; cdr3_aa: CASSSAEGTTKNIQYF
clone_size: many; v_call: TRBV7-2; d_call: TRBD1; j_call: TRBJ1-5; cdr3_nt: TGTGCCAGCAGCTCAGGACAGGGGCTAAATCAGCCCCAGCATTTT; cdr3_aa: CASSSGQGLNQPQHF
clone_size: few; v_call: TRBV3-1; d_call: .; j_call: TRBJ1-4; cdr3_nt: TGTGCCAGCAAAGACAGGAGGGGTGAAAAACTGTTTTTT; cdr3_aa: CASKDRRGEKLFF
clone_size: .; v_call: TRBV6-6; d_call: TRBD1; j_call: TRBJ2-7; cdr3_nt: TGTGCCAGCAGTCCACCCCGTGGACAGGGGAGCCACGAGCAGTACTTC; cdr3_aa: CASSPPRGQGSHEQYF